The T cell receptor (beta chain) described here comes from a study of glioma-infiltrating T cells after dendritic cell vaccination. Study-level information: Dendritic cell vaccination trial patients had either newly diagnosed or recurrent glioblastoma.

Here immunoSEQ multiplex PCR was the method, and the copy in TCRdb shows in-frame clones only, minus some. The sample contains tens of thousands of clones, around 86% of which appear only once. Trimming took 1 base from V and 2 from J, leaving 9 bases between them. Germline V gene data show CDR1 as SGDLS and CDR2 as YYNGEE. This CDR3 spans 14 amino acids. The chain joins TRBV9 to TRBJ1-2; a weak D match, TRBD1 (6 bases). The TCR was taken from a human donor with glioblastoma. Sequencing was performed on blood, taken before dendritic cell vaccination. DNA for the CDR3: TGTGCCAGCAGCGTACAGGGGACCAACTATGGCTACACCTTC. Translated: CASSVQGTNYGYTF. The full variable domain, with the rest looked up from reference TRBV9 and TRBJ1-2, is DSGVTQTPKHLITATGQRVTLRCSPRSGDLSVYWYQQSLDQGLQFLIQYYNGEERAKGNILERFSAQQFPDLHSELNLSSLELGDSALYFCASSVQGTNYGYTFGSGTRLTVV.